This entry concerns a single TCR beta chain. As yet, its antigen is unknown. The data belong to a study of siplizumab effects on memory and regulatory T cells. Overall study results and limits: Naive T cell populations appeared to exhibit greater diversity than memory cells and appeared to be major alloresponse contributors. Roughly 75-95% of proliferating CD4+ or CD8+ clones lacked a naive or memory phenotype that could be assigned.

The table came from immunoSEQ multiplex PCR; TCRdb's copy has only in-frame clones and leaves some out. Of roughly 26,000 clones listed, 70% to 85% are singletons. Germline loops: CDR1 MDHEN, CDR2 SYDVKM. This CDR3 is 13 amino acids long. Trimming shortened V by 5 bases and J by 6 bases, and 11 bases separated the two germline ends. Unstimulated naive, memory, effector memory and TEMRA subsets from a few donor pairs underwent sequencing. The chain recombines TRBV28 with TRBJ2-1, with D perhaps given as TRBD1 or TRBD2 (5 bases each). This clonotype was obtained from a human donor in good health. The sample taken for sequencing was memory CD4+ T cells sorted from blood. The CDR3 region has the DNA TGTGCCAGCAGTCAGGGCGGGCGCAATGAGCAGTTCTTC. Translated, it gives CASSQGGRNEQFF.